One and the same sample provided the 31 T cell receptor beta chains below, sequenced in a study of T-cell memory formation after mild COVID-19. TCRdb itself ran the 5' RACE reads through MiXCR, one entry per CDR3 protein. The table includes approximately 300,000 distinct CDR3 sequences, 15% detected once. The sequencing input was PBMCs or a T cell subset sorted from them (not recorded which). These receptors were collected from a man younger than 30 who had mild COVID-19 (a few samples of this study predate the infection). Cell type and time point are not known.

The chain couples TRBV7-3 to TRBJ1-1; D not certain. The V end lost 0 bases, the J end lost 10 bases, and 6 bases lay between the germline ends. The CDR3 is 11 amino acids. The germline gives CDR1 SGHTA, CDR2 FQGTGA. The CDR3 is CASSLTNGAFF. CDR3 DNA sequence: TGTGCCAGCAGCTTAACGAACGGAGCTTTCTTT.

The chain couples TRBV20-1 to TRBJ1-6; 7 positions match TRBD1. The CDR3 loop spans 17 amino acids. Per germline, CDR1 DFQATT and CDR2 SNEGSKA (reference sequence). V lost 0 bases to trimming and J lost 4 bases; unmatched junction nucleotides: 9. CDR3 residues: CSARDPHRGPYNSPLHF. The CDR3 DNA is TGCAGTGCTAGAGATCCCCACAGGGGCCCGTATAATTCACCCCTCCACTTT.

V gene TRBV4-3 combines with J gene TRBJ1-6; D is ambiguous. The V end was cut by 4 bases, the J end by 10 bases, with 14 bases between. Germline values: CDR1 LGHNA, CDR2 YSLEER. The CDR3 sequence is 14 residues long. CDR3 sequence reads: CASSLYPLGSPLHF. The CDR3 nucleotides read TGCGCCAGCAGCCTTTACCCCCTTGGCTCACCCCTCCACTTT.

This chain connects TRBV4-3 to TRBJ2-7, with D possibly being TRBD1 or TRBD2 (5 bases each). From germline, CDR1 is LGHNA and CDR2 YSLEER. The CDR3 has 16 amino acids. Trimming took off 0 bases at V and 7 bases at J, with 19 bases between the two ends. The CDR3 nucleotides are TGCGCCAGCAGCCAAGATGTCTGGGGGACCGGAGTGGAGCAGTACTTC. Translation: CASSQDVWGTGVEQYF.

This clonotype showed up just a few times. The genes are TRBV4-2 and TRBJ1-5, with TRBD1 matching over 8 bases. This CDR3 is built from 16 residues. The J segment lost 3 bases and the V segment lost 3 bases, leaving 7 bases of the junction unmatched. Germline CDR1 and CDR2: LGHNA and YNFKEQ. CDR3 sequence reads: CASSQLQGVANQPQHF. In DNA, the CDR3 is TGTGCCAGCAGCCAGCTACAGGGGGTGGCCAATCAGCCCCAGCATTTT.

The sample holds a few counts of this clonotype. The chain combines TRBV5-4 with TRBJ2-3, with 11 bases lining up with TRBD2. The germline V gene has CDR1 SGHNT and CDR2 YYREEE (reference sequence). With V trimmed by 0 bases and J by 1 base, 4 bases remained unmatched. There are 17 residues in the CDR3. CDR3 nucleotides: TGTGCCAGCAGCTTGGGACTAGCGGGGTTGGGCACAGATACGCAGTATTTT. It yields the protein CASSLGLAGLGTDTQYF.

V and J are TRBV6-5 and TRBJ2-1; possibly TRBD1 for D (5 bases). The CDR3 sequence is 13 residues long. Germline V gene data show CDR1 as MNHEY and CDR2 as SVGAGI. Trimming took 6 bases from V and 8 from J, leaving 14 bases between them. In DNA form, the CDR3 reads TGTGCCAGCAGCAGGGTCTTCCGCGATGAGCAGTTCTTC. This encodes CASSRVFRDEQFF.

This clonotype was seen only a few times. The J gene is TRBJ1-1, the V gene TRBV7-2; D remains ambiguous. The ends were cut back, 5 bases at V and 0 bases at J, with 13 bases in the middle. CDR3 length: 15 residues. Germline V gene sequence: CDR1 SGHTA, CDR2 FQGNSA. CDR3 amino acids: CASSPTVYMNTEAFF. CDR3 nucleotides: TGTGCCAGCAGCCCGACCGTATACATGAACACTGAAGCTTTCTTT.

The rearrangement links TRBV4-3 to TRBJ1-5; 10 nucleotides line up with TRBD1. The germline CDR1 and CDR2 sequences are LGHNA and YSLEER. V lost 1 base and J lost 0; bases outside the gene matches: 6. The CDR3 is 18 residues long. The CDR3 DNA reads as TGCGCCAGCAGCCAAGGGACAGGGGGTCCTTATAGCAATCAGCCCCAGCATTTT. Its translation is CASSQGTGGPYSNQPQHF.

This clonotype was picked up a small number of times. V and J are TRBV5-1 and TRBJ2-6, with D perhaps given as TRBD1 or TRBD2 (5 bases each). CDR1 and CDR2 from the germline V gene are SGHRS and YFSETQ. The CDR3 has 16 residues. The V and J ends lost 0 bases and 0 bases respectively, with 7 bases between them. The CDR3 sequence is CASSLGGTSGANVLTF. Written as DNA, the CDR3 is TGCGCCAGCAGCTTGGGTGGGACCTCTGGGGCCAACGTCCTGACTTTC.

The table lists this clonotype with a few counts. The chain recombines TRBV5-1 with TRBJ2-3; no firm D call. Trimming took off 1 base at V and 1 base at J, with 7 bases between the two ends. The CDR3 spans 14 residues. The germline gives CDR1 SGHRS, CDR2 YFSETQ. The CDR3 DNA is TGCGCCAGCAGCTTGACAGTAGGCACAGATACGCAGTATTTT. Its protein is CASSLTVGTDTQYF.

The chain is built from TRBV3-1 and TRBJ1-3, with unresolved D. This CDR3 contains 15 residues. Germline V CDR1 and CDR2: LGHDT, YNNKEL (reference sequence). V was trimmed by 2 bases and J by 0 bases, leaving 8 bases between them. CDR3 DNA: TGTGCCAGCAGCCAATTGAAAAGCTCTGGAAACACCATATATTTT. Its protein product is CASSQLKSSGNTIYF.

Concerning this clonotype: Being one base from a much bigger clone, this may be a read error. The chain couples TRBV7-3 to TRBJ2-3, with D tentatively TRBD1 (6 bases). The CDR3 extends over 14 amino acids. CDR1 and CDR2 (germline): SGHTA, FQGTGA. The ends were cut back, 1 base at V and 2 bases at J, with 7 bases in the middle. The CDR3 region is CASSLMGATDTQYF. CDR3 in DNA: TGTGCCAGCAGCTTAATGGGGGCCACAGATACGCAGTATTTT.

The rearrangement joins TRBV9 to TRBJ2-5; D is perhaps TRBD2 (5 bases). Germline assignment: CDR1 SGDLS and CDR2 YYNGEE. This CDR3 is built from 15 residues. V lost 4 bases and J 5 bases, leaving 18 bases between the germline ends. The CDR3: CASSPEGLPSETQYF. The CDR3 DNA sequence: TGTGCCAGCAGCCCAGAGGGCCTGCCGTCGGAGACCCAGTACTTC.

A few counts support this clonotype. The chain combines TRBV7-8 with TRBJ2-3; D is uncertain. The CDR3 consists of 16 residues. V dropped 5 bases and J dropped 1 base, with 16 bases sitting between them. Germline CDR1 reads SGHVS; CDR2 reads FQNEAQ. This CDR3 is CASSPLVSRRTDTQYF. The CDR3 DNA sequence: TGTGCCAGCAGCCCCTTGGTTAGCCGACGCACAGATACGCAGTATTTT.

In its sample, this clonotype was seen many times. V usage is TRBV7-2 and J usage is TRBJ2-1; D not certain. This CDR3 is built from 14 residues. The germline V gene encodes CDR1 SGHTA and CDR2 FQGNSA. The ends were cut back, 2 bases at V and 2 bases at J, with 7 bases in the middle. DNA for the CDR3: TGTGCCAGCAGCTTACTAAGTCCCTACAATGAGCAGTTCTTC. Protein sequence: CASSLLSPYNEQFF.

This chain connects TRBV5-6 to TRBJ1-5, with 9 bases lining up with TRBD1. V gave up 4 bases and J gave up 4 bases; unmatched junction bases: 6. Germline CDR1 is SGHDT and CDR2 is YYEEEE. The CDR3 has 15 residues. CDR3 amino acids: CASSDRGIVNQPQHF. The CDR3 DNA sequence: TGTGCCAGCAGCGACAGGGGGATAGTGAATCAGCCCCAGCATTTT.

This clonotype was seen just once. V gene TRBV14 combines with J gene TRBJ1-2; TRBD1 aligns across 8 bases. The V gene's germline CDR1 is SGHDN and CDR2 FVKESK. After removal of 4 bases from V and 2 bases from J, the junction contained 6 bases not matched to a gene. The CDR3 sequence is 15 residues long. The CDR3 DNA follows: TGTGCCAGCAGCCCGTACAGGGGGTTCAACTATGGCTACACCTTC. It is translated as CASSPYRGFNYGYTF.

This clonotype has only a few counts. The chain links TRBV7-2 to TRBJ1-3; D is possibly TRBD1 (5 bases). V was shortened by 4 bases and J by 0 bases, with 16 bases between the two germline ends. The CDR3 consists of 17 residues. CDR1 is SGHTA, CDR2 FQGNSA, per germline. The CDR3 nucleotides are TGTGCCAGCAGCTCGCGTGGCCGGGGGAGCTCTGGAAACACCATATATTTT. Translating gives CASSSRGRGSSGNTIYF.

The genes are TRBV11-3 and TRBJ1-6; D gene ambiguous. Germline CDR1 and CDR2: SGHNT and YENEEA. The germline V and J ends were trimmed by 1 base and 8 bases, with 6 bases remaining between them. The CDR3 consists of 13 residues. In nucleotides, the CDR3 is TGTGCCAGCAGCTTAGTCGCGGATTCACCCCTCCACTTT. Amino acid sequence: CASSLVADSPLHF.

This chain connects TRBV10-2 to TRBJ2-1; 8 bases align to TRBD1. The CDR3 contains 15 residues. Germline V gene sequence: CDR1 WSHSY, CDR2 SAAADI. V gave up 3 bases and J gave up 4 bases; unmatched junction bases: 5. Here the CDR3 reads CASSDDRGQYNEQFF. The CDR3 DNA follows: TGCGCCAGCAGTGACGACAGGGGTCAATACAATGAGCAGTTCTTC.

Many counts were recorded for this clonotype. The chain's CDR3 is CASSEYGRRYF. As DNA, the CDR3 is TGTGCCAGCAGTGAATATGGACGACGGTACTTC. V and J are TRBV2 and TRBJ2-7; D unclear. In germline, CDR1 is SNHLY, CDR2 FYNNEI. This CDR3 is 11 amino acids long. V lost 2 bases and J lost 12, with 11 bases in between.

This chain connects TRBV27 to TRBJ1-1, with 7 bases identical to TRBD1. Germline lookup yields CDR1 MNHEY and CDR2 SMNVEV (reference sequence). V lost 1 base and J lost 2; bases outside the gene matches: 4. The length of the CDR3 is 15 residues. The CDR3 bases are TGTGCCAGCAGTTTATGGTCAGGGGGAAACACTGAAGCTTTCTTT. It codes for CASSLWSGGNTEAFF.

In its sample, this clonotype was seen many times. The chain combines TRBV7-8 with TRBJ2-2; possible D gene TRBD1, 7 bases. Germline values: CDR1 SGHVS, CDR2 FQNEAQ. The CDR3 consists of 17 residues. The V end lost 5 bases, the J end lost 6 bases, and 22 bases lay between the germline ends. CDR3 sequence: CASSNNDREVVAGELFF. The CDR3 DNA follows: TGTGCCAGCAGCAACAACGACAGGGAGGTAGTGGCCGGGGAGCTGTTTTTT. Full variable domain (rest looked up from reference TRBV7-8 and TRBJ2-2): GAGVSQSPRYKVAKRGQDVALRCDPISGHVSLFWYQQALGQGPEFLTYFQNEAQLDKSGLPSDRFFAERPEGSVSTLKIQRTQQEDSAVYLCASSNNDREVVAGELFFGEGSRLTVL.

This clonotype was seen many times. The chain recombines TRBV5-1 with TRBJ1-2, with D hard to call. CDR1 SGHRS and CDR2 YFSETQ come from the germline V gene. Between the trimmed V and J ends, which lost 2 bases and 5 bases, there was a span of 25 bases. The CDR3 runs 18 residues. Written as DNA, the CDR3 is TGCGCCAGCAGCTTTGGTCGGTCCGGCCAGACGCAACTTTATGGCTACACCTTC. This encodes CASSFGRSGQTQLYGYTF.

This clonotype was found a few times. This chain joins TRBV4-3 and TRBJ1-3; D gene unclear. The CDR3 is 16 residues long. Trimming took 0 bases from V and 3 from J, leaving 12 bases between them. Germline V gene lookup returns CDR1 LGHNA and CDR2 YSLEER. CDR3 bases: TGCGCCAGCAGCCAAGATAGCGGGCAGTTTGGAAACACCATATATTTT. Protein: CASSQDSGQFGNTIYF.

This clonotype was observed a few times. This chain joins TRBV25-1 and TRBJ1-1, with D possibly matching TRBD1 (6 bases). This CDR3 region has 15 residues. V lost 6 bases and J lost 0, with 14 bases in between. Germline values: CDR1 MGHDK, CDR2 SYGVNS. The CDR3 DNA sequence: TGTGCCAGCAGAGCTCCACAGGGTTTGAACACTGAAGCTTTCTTT. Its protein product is CASRAPQGLNTEAFF.

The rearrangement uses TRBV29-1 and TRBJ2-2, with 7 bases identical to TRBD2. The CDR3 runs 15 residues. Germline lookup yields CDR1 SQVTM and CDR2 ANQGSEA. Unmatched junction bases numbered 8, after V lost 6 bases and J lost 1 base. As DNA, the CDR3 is TGCAGCGTCGGGGGAGCGGGACTGAACACCGGGGAGCTGTTTTTT. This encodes CSVGGAGLNTGELFF.

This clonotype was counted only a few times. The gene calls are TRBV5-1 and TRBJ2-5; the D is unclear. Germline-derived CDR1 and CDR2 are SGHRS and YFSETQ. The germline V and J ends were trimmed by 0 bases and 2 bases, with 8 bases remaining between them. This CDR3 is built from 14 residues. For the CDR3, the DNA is TGCGCCAGCAGCTTGGGGTCAGTACAAGAGACCCAGTACTTC. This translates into CASSLGSVQETQYF.

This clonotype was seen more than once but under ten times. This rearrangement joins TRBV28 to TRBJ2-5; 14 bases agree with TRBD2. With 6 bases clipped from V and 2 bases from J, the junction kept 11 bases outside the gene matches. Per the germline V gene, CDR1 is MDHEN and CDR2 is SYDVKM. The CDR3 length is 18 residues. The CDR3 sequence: CASSLGGLAGGEQETQYF. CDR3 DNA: TGTGCCAGCAGCCTAGGTGGACTAGCGGGGGGAGAGCAAGAGACCCAGTACTTC. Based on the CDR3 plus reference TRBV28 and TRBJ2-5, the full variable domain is DVKVTQSSRYLVKRTGEKVFLECVQDMDHENMFWYRQDPGLGLRLIYFSYDVKMKEKGDIPEGYSVSREKKERFSLILESASTNQTSMYLCASSLGGLAGGEQETQYFGPGTRLLVL.

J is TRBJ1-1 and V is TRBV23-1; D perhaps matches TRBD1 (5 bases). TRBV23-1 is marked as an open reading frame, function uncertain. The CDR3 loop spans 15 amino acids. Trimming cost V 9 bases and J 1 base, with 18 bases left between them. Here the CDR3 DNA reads TGCGCCAGATCACCGCGGGGGAGGGAGAACACTGAAGCTTTCTTT. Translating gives CARSPRGRENTEAFF.